This T cell receptor (beta chain) was sequenced in a study of cytomegalovirus exposure and HLA in healthy donors. The CDR3 length is 16 residues. Germline V gene data show CDR1 as LNHDA and CDR2 as SQIVND (reference sequence). V was clipped by 4 bases and J by 5 bases; unmatched bases: 13. Study-wide findings and caveats: The authors later linked a missense DCLRE1C variant to TCR beta V- and J-gene trimming.

PCR primers comprised 60 Vbeta and 13 Jbeta primers. Some clones are missing from TCRdb's copy, which holds only in-frame ones; the method was immunoSEQ multiplex PCR. The table lists roughly 150,000 clones, roughly 80% of them singletons. A few counts support this clone. Its antigen remains unknown. The chain has TRBV19 and TRBJ1-1; 7 nucleotides agree with TRBD1. Source material: PBMCs. The TCR comes from a man between 18 and 35 years old in good health and CMV-seropositive. CDR3 sequence reads: CASSKVYSDRDTEAFF. CDR3 bases: TGTGCCAGTAGTAAGGTTTACTCCGACAGGGATACTGAAGCTTTCTTT.